Here is one T cell receptor beta chain with its context. Its matching antigen is unknown. The CDR3 has 14 amino acids. Germline V gene lookup returns CDR1 MNHNS and CDR2 SASEGT. J lost 6 bases, V lost 5 bases, and 7 bases had no gene match. This sample stems from a study of graft-versus-host responses after intestinal transplantation. From the graft tissue, intraepithelial and lamina propria lymphocytes were released through processing. Method: immunoSEQ multiplex PCR; TCRdb's copy keeps in-frame clones and lacks some. The sample contains 15,000 or so clones, under 85% of which appear only once. Study-level results: GvH clones were identified in recipient marrow, with some first appearing in ileum or blood.

This chain connects TRBV6-1 to TRBJ1-2; 9 positions agree with TRBD1. The sequence was collected from a human patient who received an intestinal transplant, so some T cells may come from the graft donor. Sequencing used ileum tissue, obtained just under 28 days after intestinal transplant. Here the CDR3 DNA reads TGTGCCAGCAGTACGCGGACAGGGGAGAATGGCTACACCTTC. Its protein is CASSTRTGENGYTF.